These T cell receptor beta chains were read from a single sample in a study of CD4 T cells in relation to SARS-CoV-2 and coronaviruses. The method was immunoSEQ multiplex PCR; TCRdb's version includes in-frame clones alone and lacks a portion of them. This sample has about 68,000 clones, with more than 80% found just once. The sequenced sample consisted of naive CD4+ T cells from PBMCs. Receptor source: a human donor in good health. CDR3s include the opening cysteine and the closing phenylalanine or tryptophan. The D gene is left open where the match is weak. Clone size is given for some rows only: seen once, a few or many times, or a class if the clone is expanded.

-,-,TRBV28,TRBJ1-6,CASSFEGVSPLHF,TGTGCCAGCAGTTTCGAGGGGGTCTCACCCCTCCACTTT
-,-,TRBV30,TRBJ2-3,CAWNRRGTDTQYF,TGTGCCTGGAATCGCCGAGGCACAGATACGCAGTATTTT
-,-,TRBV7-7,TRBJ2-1,CASSLARGSYNEQFF,TGTGCTAGCAGCTTAGCTAGAGGATCCTACAATGAGCAGTTCTTC
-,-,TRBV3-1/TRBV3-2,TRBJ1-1,CASSHPGVRTEAFF,TGTGCCAGCAGCCATCCAGGTGTACGCACTGAAGCTTTCTTT
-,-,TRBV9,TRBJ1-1,CASSVEWWNTEAFF,TGTGCCAGCAGCGTAGAGTGGTGGAACACTGAAGCTTTCTTT
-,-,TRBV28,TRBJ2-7,CASNPPGAGTVTYEQYF,TGTGCCAGCAATCCCCCTGGGGCCGGGACGGTTACCTACGAGCAGTACTTC
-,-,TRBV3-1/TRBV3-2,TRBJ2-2,CASSQRAGELFF,TGTGCCAGCAGCCAGCGCGCCGGGGAGCTGTTTTTT
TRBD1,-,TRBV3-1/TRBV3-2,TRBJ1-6,CASGDSGNSPLHF,TGTGCCAGTGGGGACAGCGGTAATTCACCCCTCCACTTT
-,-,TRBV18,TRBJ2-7,CASLSRSYEQYF,TGTGCCAGCTTGAGCCGGTCCTACGAGCAGTACTTC
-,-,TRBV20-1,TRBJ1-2,CSAENNYGYTF,TGCAGTGCCGAAAATAACTATGGCTACACCTTC
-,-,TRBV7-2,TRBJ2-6,CASSFLGGAGANVLTF,TGTGCCAGCAGCTTCCTTGGGGGAGCAGGGGCCAACGTCCTGACTTTC
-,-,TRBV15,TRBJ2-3,CATSRVSGLDTQYF,TGTGCCACCAGCAGAGTATCGGGGTTGGATACGCAGTATTTT
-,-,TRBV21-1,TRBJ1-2,CASSKRTKRRRSTNYGYTF,TGTGCCAGCAGCAAACGGACTAAACGACGGCGCTCGACTAACTATGGCTACACCTTC
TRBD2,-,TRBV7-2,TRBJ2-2,CASSRDYNTGELFF,TGTGCCAGCAGCCGGGACTACAACACCGGGGAGCTGTTTTTT
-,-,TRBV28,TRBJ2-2,CASSLRTGELFF,TGTGCCAGCAGTTTACGCACCGGGGAGCTGTTTTTT
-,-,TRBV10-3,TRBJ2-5,CAISESRTSETQYF,TGTGCCATCAGTGAGTCACGTACCTCGGAGACCCAGTACTTC
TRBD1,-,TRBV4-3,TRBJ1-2,CASSWGGQGPTGYTF,TGCGCCAGCAGCTGGGGGGGACAGGGGCCGACGGGCTACACCTTC
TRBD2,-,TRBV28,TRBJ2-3,CASRRGGGTDTQYF,TGTGCCAGCAGACGGGGGGGTGGCACAGATACGCAGTATTTT
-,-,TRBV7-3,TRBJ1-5,CASSSQGNQPQHF,TGTGCCAGCAGCAGCCAGGGCAATCAGCCCCAGCATTTT
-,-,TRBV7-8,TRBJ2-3,CASSLEWAGTALTQYF,TGTGCCAGCAGCTTAGAGTGGGCGGGAACTGCACTTACGCAGTATTTT
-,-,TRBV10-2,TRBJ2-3,CASRTGGTDTQYF,TGCGCCAGCAGGACCGGGGGCACAGATACGCAGTATTTT
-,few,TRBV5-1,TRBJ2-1,CASSLGPRSSYNEQFF,TGCGCCAGCAGCTTAGGGCCGAGAAGCTCCTACAATGAGCAGTTCTTC
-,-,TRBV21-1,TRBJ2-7,CASSTPRAAGNAPGSPEQYF,TGTGCCAGCAGCACACCGCGGGCCGCAGGGAATGCGCCGGGGTCGCCCGAGCAGTACTTC
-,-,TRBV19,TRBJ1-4,CASSIGGGDNEKLFF,TGTGCCAGTAGTATAGGGGGGGGCGATAATGAAAAACTGTTTTTT
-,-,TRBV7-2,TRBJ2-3,CASSFHRADTQYF,TGTGCCAGCAGCTTCCATAGGGCAGATACGCAGTATTTT
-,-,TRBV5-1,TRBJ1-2,CASSLGRENYGYTF,TGCGCCAGCAGCTTGGGCAGGGAGAACTATGGCTACACCTTC
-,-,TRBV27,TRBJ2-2,CASSSLALNTGELFF,TGTGCCAGCAGTTCTCTAGCACTGAACACCGGGGAGCTGTTTTTT
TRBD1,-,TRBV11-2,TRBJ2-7,CASSLDRGKQYF,TGTGCCAGCAGCTTAGACAGGGGGAAGCAGTACTTC
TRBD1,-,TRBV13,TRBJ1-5,CASSSRDRGPGQPQHF,TGTGCCAGCAGCTCCCGGGACAGGGGGCCGGGTCAGCCCCAGCATTTT
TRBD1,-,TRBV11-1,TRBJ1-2,CASSNPDRAYGYTF,TGTGCCAGCAGCAACCCGGACAGGGCCTATGGCTACACCTTC
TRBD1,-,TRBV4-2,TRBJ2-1,CASSQDWTGGYNEQFF,TGTGCCAGCAGCCAAGATTGGACAGGGGGGTACAATGAGCAGTTCTTC
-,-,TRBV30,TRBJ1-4,CAWNRRTNEKLFF,TGTGCCTGGAACAGACGCACTAATGAAAAACTGTTTTTT
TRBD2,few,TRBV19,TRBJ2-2,CASSTPGLPSFTGELFF,TGTGCCAGTAGTACTCCGGGACTACCATCATTCACCGGGGAGCTGTTTTTT
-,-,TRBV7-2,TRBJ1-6,CASSSNSGGSPLHF,TGTGCCAGCAGCTCGAACTCCGGAGGTTCACCCCTCCACTTT
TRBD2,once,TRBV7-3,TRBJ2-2,CASSPPSGGTGLGELFF,TGTGCCAGCAGCCCACCTTCGGGGGGGACCGGACTCGGGGAGCTGTTTTTT
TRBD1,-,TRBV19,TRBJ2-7,CASSSQGAYEQYF,TGTGCCAGTAGCTCTCAGGGGGCATACGAGCAGTACTTC
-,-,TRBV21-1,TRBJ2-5,CASSIPLRIAGQETQYF,TGTGCCAGCAGCATCCCCCTGCGCATAGCGGGCCAAGAGACCCAGTACTTC
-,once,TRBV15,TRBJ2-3,CATSRALGNSFTDTQYF,TGTGCCACCAGCAGGGCCCTGGGTAACTCCTTCACAGATACGCAGTATTTT
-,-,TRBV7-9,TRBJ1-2,CASSEFPAGNNYGYTF,TGTGCCAGCAGCGAATTTCCCGCAGGCAATAACTATGGCTACACCTTC
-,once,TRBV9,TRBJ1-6,CASSVAGNSPLHF,TGTGCCAGCAGCGTAGCAGGTAATTCACCCCTCCACTTT
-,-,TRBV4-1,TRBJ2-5,CASSQEASRETQYF,TGCGCCAGCAGCCAAGAGGCTAGCAGGGAGACCCAGTACTTC
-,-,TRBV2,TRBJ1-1,CASSGLAGGTEAFF,TGTGCCAGCAGTGGGCTGGCCGGCGGGACTGAAGCTTTCTTT
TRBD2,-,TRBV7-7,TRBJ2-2,CASSPGTSGSHNTGELFF,TGTGCTAGCAGCCCCGGGACTAGCGGGAGCCATAACACCGGGGAGCTGTTTTTT
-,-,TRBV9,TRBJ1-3,CASSTRGAIAGNTIYF,TGTGCCAGCAGCACCCGTGGGGCAATAGCTGGAAACACCATATATTTT
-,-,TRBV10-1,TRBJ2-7,CASSDGGGYEQYF,TGCGCCAGCAGTGACGGGGGAGGCTACGAGCAGTACTTC
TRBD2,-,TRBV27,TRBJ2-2,CASSSQLGLAGEGGELFF,TGTGCCAGCAGTTCTCAGTTGGGACTAGCGGGAGAGGGCGGGGAGCTGTTTTTT
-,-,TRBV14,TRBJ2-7,CASSLSRTPGHEQYF,TGTGCCAGCAGCTTAAGTAGGACACCGGGCCACGAGCAGTACTTC
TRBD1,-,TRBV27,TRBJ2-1,CASSPMMTGDYNEQFF,TGTGCCAGCAGTCCCATGATGACAGGGGACTACAATGAGCAGTTCTTC
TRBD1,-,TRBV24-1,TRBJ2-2,CATSDTGAHTGELFF,TGTGCCACCAGTGACACAGGGGCCCACACCGGGGAGCTGTTTTTT
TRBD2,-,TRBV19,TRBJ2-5,CASTTGTRQETQYF,TGTGCCAGTACCACGGGGACTAGACAAGAGACCCAGTACTTC
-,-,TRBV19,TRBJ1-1,CASSPPDSHAEAFF,TGTGCCAGTAGTCCCCCGGACTCTCACGCTGAAGCTTTCTTT
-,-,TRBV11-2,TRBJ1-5,CASSLGINQPQHF,TGTGCCAGCAGCTTAGGAATAAATCAGCCCCAGCATTTT
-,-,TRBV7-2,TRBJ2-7,CASSPPPQGTEQYF,TGTGCCAGCAGCCCCCCTCCTCAGGGGACCGAGCAGTACTTC